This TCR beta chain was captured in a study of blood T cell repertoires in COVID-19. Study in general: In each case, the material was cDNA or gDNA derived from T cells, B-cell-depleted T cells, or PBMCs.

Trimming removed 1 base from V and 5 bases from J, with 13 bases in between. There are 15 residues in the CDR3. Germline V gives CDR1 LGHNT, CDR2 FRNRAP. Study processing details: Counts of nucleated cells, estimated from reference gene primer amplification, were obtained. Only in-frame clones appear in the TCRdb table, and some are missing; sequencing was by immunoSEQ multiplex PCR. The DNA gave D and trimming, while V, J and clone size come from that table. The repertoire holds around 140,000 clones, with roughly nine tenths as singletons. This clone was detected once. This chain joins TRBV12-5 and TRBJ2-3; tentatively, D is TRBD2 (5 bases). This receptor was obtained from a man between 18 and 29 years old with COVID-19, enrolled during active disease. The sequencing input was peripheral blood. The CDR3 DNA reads TGTGCTAGTGGTTTGGGCATACCCGGGGAAGATACGCAGTATTTT. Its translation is CASGLGIPGEDTQYF.